The entry below gives a single T cell receptor beta chain sequence along with its context. Its cognate antigen is unknown. This entry is derived from a study of T cell responses to AZD1222 COVID-19 vaccine. Study results and limitations: Along spike, vaccine-associated CD4 TCRs were found throughout, with dominance at 160-218 and 743-854. Donors were chiefly white British, with a greater number of females, and clonal diversity was perhaps underestimated. There were repertoire samples only from the period after the peak T cell response.

V lost 2 bases, J lost 3 bases, and 5 bases lay in between. Germline CDR1 and CDR2: SNHLY and FYNNEI. The CDR3 length is 12 residues. Using immunoSEQ multiplex PCR, the repertoire was profiled, and TCRdb retains in-frame clones only, with some absent. The sample shows 70,000 to 95,000 clones, around 89% of them seen only once. Combined were second doses at about 4 or about 12 weeks. The rearrangement joins TRBV2 to TRBJ2-7, with D hard to call. The sample in question was peripheral blood, obtained 28 days after the second AZD1222 dose. The receptor's source is an adult who received the AZD1222 COVID-19 vaccine. The CDR3 DNA reads TGTGCCAGCAGTGAACTCAACTACGAGCAGTACTTC. Translated: CASSELNYEQYF.